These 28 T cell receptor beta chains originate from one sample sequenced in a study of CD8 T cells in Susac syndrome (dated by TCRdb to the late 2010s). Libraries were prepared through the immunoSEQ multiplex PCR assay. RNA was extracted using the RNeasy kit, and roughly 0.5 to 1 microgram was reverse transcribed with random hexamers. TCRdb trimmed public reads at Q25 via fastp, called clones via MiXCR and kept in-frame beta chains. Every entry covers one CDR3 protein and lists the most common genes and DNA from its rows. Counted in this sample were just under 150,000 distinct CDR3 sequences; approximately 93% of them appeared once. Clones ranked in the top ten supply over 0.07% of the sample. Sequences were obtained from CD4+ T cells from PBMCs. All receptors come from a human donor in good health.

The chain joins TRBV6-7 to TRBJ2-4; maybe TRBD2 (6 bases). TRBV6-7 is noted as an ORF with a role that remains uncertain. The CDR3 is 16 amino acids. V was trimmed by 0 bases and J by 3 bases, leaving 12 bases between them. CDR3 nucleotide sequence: TGTGCCAGCAGTTACTCGAAAGGGAGGAGCAAAAACATTCAGTACTTC. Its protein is CASSYSKGRSKNIQYF.

CDR3 coding DNA: TGTGCCAGCACCCCCAGGGACATGAGCTCCTACGAGCAGTACTTC. Amino acid sequence: CASTPRDMSSYEQYF. V and J are TRBV6-1 and TRBJ2-7; tentative D call: TRBD1 (6 bases). Trimming stripped 7 bases from V and 0 bases from J, with 16 bases between. This CDR3 has 15 residues. Per germline, CDR1 MNHNS and CDR2 SASEGT.

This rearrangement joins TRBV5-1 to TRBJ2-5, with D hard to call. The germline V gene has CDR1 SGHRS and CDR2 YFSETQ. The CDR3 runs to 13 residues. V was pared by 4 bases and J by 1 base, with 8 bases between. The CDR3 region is CASSNAPQETQYF. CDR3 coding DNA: TGCGCCAGCAGCAACGCTCCCCAAGAGACCCAGTACTTC. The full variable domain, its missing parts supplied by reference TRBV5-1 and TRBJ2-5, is KAGVTQTPRYLIKTRGQQVTLSCSPISGHRSVSWYQQTPGQGLQFLFEYFSETQRNKGNFPGRFSGRQFSNSRSEMNVSTLELGDSALYLCASSNAPQETQYFGPGTRLLVL.

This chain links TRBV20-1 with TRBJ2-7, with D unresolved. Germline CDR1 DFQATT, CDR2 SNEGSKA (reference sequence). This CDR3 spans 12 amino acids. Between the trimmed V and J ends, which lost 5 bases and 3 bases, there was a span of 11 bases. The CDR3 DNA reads TGCAGTGCTTCACCAGGCGTCTACGAGCAGTACTTC. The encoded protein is CSASPGVYEQYF.

CDR3 sequence reads: CASSPLRDTEAFF. The CDR3 DNA reads as TGTGCCAGCAGCCCCCTCAGGGACACTGAAGCTTTCTTT. The V and J genes are TRBV7-2 and TRBJ1-1; D is perhaps TRBD1 (5 bases). Germline V gene sequence: CDR1 SGHTA, CDR2 FQGNSA. V was trimmed by 5 bases and J by 3 bases, leaving 10 bases between them. The CDR3 consists of 13 residues.

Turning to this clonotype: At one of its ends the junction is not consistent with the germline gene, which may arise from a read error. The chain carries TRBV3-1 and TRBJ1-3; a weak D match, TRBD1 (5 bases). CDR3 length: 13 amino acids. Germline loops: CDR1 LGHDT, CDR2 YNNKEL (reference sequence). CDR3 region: CASRQGTGNTIYF. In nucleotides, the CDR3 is TGTGCCAGCAGACAAGGGACGGGGAACACCATATATTTT.

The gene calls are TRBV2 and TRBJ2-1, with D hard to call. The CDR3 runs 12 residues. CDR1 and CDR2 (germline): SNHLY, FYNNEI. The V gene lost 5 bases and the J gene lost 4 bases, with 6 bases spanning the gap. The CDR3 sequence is CASSSMYNEQFF. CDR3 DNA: TGTGCCAGCAGTTCAATGTACAATGAGCAGTTCTTC.

The CDR3 spells CASSSGSGDQPQHF. In DNA form, the CDR3 reads TGCGCCAGCAGCTCTGGATCAGGAGATCAGCCCCAGCATTTT. The chain uses TRBV5-1 and TRBJ1-5; D gene ambiguous. Germline V gives CDR1 SGHRS, CDR2 YFSETQ. The CDR3 spans 14 residues. V shed 3 bases and J shed 5 bases, with 12 bases lying between them.

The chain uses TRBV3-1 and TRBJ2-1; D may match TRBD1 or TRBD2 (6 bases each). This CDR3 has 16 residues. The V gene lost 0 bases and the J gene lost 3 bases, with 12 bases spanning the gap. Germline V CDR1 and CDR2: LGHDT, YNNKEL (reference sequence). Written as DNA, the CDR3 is TGTGCCAGCAGCCAAGATCGGGGGCAGGTCTACAATGAGCAGTTCTTC. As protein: CASSQDRGQVYNEQFF.

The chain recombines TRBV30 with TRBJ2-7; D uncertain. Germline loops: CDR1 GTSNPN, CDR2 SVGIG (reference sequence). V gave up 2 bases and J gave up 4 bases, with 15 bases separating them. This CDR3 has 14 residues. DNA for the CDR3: TGTGCCTGGAGTAAAGGGTTGAATTGGTACGAGCAGTACTTC. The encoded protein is CAWSKGLNWYEQYF.

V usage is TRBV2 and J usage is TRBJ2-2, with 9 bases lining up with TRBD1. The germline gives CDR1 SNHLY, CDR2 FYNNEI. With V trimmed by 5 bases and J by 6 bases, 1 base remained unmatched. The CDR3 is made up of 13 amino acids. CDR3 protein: CASSRDRAGELFF. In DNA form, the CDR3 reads TGTGCCAGCAGTCGGGACAGGGCCGGGGAGCTGTTTTTT.

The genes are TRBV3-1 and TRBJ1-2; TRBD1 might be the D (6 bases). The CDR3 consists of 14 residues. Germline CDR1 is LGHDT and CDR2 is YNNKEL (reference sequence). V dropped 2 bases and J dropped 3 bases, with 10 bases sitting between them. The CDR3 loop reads CASSQQGLDYGYTF. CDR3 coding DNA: TGTGCCAGCAGCCAACAGGGGTTGGACTATGGCTACACCTTC.

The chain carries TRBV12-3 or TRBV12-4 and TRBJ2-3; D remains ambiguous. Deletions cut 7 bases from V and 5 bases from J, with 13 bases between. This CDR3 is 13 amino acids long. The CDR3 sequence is CASTDQPLDTQYF. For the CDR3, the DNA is TGTGCCAGCACGGACCAGCCCCTAGATACGCAGTATTTT.

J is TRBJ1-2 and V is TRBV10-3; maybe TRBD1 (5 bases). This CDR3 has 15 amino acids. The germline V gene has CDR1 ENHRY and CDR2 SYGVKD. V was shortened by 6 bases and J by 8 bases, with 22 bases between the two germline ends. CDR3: CAIRHPGGTHWGYTF. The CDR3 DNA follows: TGTGCCATCAGACACCCTGGGGGTACCCACTGGGGCTACACCTTC.

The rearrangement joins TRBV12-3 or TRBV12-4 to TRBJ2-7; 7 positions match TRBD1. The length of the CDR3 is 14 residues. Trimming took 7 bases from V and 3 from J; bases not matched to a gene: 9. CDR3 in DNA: TGTGCCAGCACCACGACAGGGCTTTACTACGAGCAGTACTTC. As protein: CASTTTGLYYEQYF.

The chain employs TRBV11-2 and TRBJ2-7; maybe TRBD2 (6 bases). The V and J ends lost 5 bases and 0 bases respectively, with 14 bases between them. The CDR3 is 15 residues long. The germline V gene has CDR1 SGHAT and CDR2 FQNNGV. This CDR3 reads CASSPRWRGSYEQYF. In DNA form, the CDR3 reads TGTGCCAGCAGCCCACGCTGGCGGGGCTCCTACGAGCAGTACTTC. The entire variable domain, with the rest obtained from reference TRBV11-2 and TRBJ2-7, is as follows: EAGVAQSPRYKIIEKRQSVAFWCNPISGHATLYWYQQILGQGPKLLIQFQNNGVVDDSQLPKDRFSAERLKGVDSTLKIQPAKLEDSAVYLCASSPRWRGSYEQYFGPGTRLTVT.

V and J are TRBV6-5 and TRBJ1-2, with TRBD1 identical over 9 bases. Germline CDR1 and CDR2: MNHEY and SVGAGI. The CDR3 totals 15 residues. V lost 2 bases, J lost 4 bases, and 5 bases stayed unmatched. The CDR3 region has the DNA TGTGCCAGCAGTTACCACGGACAGGGGTCCTATGGCTACACCTTC. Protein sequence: CASSYHGQGSYGYTF.

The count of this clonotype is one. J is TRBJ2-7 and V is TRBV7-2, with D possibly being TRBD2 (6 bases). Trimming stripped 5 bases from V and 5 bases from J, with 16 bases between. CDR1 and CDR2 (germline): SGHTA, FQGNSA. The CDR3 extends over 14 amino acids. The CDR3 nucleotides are TGTGCCAGCAGCCGCGTCCGGGACTTTGACGAGCAGTACTTC. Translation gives CASSRVRDFDEQYF.

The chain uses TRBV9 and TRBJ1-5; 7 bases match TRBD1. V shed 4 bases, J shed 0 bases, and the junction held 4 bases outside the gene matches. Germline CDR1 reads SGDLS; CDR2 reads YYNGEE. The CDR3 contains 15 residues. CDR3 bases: TGTGCCAGCAGCCGAACAGGGGCTAGCAATCAGCCCCAGCATTTT. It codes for CASSRTGASNQPQHF.

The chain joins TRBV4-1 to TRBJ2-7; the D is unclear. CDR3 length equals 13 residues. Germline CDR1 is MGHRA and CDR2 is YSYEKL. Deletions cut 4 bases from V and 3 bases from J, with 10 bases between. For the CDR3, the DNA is TGCGCCAGCAGCCTACCCGACGGCTACGAGCAGTACTTC. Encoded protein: CASSLPDGYEQYF.

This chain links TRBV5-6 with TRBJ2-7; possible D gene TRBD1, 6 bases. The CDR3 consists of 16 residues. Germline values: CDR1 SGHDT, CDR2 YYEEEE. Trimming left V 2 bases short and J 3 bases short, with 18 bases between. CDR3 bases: TGTGCCAGCAGCTTCTTGCTACAGGGAGAGGGCTACGAGCAGTACTTC. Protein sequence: CASSFLLQGEGYEQYF.

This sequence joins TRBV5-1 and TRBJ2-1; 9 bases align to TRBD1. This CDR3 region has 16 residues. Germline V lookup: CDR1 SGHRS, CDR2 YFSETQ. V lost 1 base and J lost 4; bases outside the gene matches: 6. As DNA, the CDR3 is TGCGCCAGCAGCTTGTTTGCGGGACAGGGTTACAATGAGCAGTTCTTC. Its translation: CASSLFAGQGYNEQFF.

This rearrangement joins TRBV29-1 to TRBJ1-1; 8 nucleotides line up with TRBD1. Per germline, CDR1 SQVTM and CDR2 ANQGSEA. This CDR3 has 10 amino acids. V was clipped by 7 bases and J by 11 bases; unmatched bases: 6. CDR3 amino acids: CSGLDREAFF. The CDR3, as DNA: TGCAGCGGATTGGACAGGGAGGCTTTCTTT.

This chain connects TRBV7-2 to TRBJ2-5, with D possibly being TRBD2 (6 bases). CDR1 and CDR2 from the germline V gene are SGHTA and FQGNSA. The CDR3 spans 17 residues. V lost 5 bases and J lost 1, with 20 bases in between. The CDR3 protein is CASSPYPGVSIQETQYF. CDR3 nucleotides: TGTGCCAGCAGCCCATATCCGGGAGTGTCCATCCAAGAGACCCAGTACTTC.

CDR3 in amino acids: CASSDLAYEQYF. CDR3 in DNA: TGTGCCAGCAGTGACCTAGCCTACGAGCAGTACTTC. V gene TRBV6-4 combines with J gene TRBJ2-7; no definite D call. Germline lookup yields CDR1 MRHNA and CDR2 SNTAGT. Trimming removed 2 bases from V and 2 bases from J, with 4 bases in between. The CDR3 has 12 amino acids.

The CDR3 sequence: CATRRGAQNEQFF. The CDR3 DNA is TGTGCCACCAGGAGAGGGGCGCAGAATGAGCAGTTCTTC. The rearrangement uses TRBV2 and TRBJ2-1; D tentatively reads TRBD1 or TRBD2 (5 bases each). Germline values: CDR1 SNHLY, CDR2 FYNNEI. This CDR3 comprises 13 residues. Trimming removed 10 bases from V and 7 bases from J, with 17 bases in between. Variable domain in full (rest from reference TRBV2 and TRBJ2-1): EPEVTQTPSHQVTQMGQEVILRCVPISNHLYFYWYRQILGQKVEFLVSFYNNEISEKSEIFDDQFSVERPDGSNFTLKIRSTKLEDSAMYFCATRRGAQNEQFFGPGTRLTVL.

CDR3 loop: CATSRVGRGTGGSTDTQYF. DNA for the CDR3: TGTGCCACCAGCAGAGTGGGGAGGGGGACAGGGGGCTCCACAGATACGCAGTATTTT. This rearrangement joins TRBV15 to TRBJ2-3, with TRBD1 identical over 12 bases. The CDR3 is 19 residues long. Germline V gene lookup returns CDR1 LNHNV and CDR2 YYDKDF (reference sequence). J gave up 2 bases and V 1 base, and 10 bases lay outside the gene matches.

The CDR3 DNA is TGTGCCAGCAGCCCATACCGGATCAGCTATGGCTACACCTTC. Amino acids: CASSPYRISYGYTF. V gene TRBV12-3 or TRBV12-4 combines with J gene TRBJ1-2; D remains ambiguous. Trimming stripped 6 bases from V and 4 bases from J, with 15 bases between. The CDR3 has 14 residues.